The 5 T cell receptor beta chains reported below all come from one sample, sequenced in a study of blood T cell repertoires in COVID-19. Profiling relied on immunoSEQ multiplex PCR, and the TCRdb table lists in-frame clones only, not all of them. The repertoire holds approximately 180,000 clones, with approximately 83% as singletons. Sequenced: peripheral blood. All receptors come from a human donor with active or convalescent COVID-19. The donor label of this sample is uncertain.

V usage is TRBV29-1 and J usage is TRBJ2-7, with 7 bases fitting TRBD1. Germline loops: CDR1 SQVTM, CDR2 ANQGSEA. The CDR3 contains 12 residues. The trim removed 6 bases at V and 4 bases at J, leaving 6 bases unmatched. CDR3 protein: CSVGTEAYEQYF. The CDR3 coding sequence is TGCAGCGTGGGGACAGAAGCGTACGAGCAGTACTTC.

The V call is TRBV7-2, the J call TRBJ1-5; weak D call: TRBD1 (6 bases). There are 16 residues in the CDR3. Germline values: CDR1 SGHTA, CDR2 FQGNSA. V lost 6 bases to trimming and J lost 1 base, with 16 bases between them. The CDR3 nucleotides are TGTGCCAGCAGGCCGGGAGGGGGAAAAAGCAATCAGCCCCAGCATTTT. It specifies CASRPGGGKSNQPQHF.

This chain uses TRBV5-4 with TRBJ2-3; D gene uncertain. Germline V gene data show CDR1 as SGHNT and CDR2 as YYREEE (reference sequence). This CDR3 is built from 13 residues. The V end lost 4 bases, the J end lost 4 bases, and 10 bases lay between the germline ends. CDR3 loop: CASSVPRADTQYF. Written as DNA, the CDR3 is TGTGCCAGCAGCGTCCCTAGAGCAGATACGCAGTATTTT.

The J gene is TRBJ2-1, the V gene TRBV18; TRBD1 matches 7 bases. This CDR3 has 15 residues. The germline V gene encodes CDR1 KGHSH and CDR2 LQKENI. The J segment lost 2 bases and the V segment lost 4 bases, leaving 5 bases of the junction unmatched. Here the CDR3 reads CASSLSQGTYNEQFF. The DNA of the CDR3 is TGTGCCAGCTCACTCTCACAGGGGACCTACAATGAGCAGTTCTTC. Variable domain in full (rest from reference TRBV18 and TRBJ2-1): NAGVMQNPRHLVRRRGQEARLRCSPMKGHSHVYWYRQLPEEGLKFMVYLQKENIIDESGMPKERFSAEFPKEGPSILRIQQVVRGDSAAYFCASSLSQGTYNEQFFGPGTRLTVL.

This clone was found a few times. This chain joins TRBV6-5 and TRBJ1-6; TRBD1 is a possible D gene (5 bases). The CDR3 loop spans 15 amino acids. Germline V gene sequence: CDR1 MNHEY, CDR2 SVGAGI. V gave up 8 bases and J gave up 7 bases, with 18 bases separating them. In DNA, the CDR3 is TGTGCCAGCTCAACGGCGGGACGGGGGAATTCACCCCTCCACTTT. As protein: CASSTAGRGNSPLHF.